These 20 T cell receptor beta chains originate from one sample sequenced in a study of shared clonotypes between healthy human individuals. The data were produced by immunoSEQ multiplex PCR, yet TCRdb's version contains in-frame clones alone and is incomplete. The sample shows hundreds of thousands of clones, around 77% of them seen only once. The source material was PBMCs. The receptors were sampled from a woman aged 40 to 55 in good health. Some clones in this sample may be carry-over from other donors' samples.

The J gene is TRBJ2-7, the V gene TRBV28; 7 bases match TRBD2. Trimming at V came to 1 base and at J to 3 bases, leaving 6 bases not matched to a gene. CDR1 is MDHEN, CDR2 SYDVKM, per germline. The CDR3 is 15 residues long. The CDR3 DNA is TGTGCCAGCAGTTTATTGTCCAGGGAGGGCTACGAGCAGTACTTC. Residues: CASSLLSREGYEQYF.

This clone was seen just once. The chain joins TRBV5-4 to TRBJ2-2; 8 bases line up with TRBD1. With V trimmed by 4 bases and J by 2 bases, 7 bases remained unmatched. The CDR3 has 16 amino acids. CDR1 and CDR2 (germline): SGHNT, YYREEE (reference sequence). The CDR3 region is CASSPTGGRNTGELFF. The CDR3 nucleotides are TGTGCCAGCAGCCCTACAGGGGGTAGAAACACCGGGGAGCTGTTTTTT.

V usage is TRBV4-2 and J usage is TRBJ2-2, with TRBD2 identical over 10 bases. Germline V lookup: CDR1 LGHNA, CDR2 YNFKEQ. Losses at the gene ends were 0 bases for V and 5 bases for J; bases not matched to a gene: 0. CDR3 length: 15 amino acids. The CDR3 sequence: CASSQEGLATGELFF. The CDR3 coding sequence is TGTGCCAGCAGCCAAGAGGGACTAGCGACCGGGGAGCTGTTTTTT.

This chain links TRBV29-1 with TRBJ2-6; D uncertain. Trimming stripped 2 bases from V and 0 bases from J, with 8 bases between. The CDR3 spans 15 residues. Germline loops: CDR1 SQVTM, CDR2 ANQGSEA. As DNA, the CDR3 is TGCAGCGTTGAAAAGCTGGCCTCTGGGGCCAACGTCCTGACTTTC. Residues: CSVEKLASGANVLTF.

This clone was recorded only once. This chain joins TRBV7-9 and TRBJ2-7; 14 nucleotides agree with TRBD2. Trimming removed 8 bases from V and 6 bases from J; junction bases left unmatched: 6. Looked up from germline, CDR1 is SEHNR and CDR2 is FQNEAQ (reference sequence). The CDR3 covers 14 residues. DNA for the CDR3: TGTGCCAGCTCGGAGACTAGCGGGAGGGCCGAGCAGTACTTC. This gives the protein CASSETSGRAEQYF.

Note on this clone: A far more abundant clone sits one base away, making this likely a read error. CDR3 sequence (DNA): TGTGTCAGCAGCTTGTGGGGAAACACCATATATTTT. Its translation: CVSSLWGNTIYF. This chain joins TRBV5-4 and TRBJ1-3; D uncertain. The CDR3 consists of 12 residues. Germline values: CDR1 SGHNT, CDR2 YYREEE (reference sequence).

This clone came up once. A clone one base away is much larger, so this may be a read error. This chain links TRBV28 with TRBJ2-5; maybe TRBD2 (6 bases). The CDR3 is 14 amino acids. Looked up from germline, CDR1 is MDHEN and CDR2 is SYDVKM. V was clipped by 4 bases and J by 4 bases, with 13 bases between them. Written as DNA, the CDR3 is TGTGCCAGCAGTTCCCCGGGAGTGGGAGAGACCCAGTACTTC. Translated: CASSSPGVGETQYF.

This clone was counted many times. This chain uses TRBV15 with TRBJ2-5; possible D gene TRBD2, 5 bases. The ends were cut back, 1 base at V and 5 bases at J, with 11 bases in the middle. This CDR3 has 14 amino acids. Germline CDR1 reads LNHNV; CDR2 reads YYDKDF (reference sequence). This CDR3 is CATSRGGDDETQYF. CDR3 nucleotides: TGTGCCACCAGCAGAGGGGGAGACGATGAGACCCAGTACTTC.

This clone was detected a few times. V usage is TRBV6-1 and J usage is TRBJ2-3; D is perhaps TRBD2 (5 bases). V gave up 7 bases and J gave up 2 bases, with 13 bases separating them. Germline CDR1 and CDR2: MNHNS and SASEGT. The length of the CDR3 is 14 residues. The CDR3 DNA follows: TGTGCCAGCAATGTGGGCGGGCACACAGATACGCAGTATTTT. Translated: CASNVGGHTDTQYF.

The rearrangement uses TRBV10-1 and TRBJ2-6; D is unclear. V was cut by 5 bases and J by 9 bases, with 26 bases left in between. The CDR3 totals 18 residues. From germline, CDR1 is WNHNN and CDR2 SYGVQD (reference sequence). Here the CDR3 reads CASSIHRRSHKSGNVLTF. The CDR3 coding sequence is TGCGCCAGCAGTATTCACCGAAGATCGCACAAGTCGGGCAACGTCCTGACTTTC.

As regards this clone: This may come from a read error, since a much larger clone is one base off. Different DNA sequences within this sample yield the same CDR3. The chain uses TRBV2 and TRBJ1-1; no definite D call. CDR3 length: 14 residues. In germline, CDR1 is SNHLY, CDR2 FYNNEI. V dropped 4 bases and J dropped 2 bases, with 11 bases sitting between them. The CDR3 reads CASSALQLNTEAFF. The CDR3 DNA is TGTGCCAGCAGTGCCTTACAGTTAAACACTGAAGCTTTCTTT. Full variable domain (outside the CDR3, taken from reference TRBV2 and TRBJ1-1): EPEVTQTPSHQVTQMGQEVILRCVPISNHLYFYWYRQILGQKVEFLVSFYNNEISEKSEIFDDQFSVERPDGSNFTLKIRSTKLEDSAMYFCASSALQLNTEAFFGQGTRLTVV.

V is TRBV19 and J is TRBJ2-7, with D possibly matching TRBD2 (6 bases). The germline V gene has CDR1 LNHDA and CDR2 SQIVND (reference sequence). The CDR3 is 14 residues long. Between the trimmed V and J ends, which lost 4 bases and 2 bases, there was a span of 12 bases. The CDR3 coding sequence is TGTGCCAGTAGTAAGTGGACTACAACCTACGAGCAGTACTTC. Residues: CASSKWTTTYEQYF. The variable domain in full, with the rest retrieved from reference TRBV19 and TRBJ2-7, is DGGITQSPKYLFRKEGQNVTLSCEQNLNHDAMYWYRQDPGQGLRLIYYSQIVNDFQKGDIAEGYSVSREKKESFPLTVTSAQKNPTAFYLCASSKWTTTYEQYFGPGTRLTVT.

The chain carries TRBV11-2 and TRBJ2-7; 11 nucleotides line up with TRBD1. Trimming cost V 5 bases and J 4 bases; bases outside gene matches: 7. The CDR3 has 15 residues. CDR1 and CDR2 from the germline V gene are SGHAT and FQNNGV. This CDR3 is CASSPFGTGGYEQYF. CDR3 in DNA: TGTGCCAGCAGCCCATTCGGGACAGGGGGGTACGAGCAGTACTTC. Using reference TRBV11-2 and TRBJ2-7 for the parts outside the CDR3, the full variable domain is EAGVAQSPRYKIIEKRQSVAFWCNPISGHATLYWYQQILGQGPKLLIQFQNNGVVDDSQLPKDRFSAERLKGVDSTLKIQPAKLEDSAVYLCASSPFGTGGYEQYFGPGTRLTVT.

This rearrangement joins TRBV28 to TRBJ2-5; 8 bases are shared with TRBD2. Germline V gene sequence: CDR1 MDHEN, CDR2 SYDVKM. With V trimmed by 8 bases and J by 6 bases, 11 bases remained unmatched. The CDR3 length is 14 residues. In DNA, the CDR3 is TGTGCCAGCCACTCCGGGGGGGGCGGAAAGACCCAGTACTTC. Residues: CASHSGGGGKTQYF.

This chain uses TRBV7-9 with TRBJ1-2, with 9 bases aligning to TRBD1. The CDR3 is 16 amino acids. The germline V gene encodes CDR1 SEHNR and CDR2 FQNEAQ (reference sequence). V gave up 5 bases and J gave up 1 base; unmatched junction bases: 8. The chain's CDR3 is CASSPPGQGLNYGYTF. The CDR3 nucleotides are TGTGCCAGCAGCCCCCCCGGACAGGGGCTTAACTATGGCTACACCTTC.

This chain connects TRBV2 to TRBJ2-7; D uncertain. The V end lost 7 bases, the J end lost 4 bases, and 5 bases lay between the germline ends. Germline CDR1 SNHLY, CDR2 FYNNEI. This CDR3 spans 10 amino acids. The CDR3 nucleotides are TGTGCCAGCAATGGGTACGAGCAGTACTTC. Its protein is CASNGYEQYF.

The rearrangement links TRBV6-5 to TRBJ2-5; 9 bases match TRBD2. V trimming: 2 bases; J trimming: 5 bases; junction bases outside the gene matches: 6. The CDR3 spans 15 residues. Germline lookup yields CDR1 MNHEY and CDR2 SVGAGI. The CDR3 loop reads CASSYRREGRETQYF. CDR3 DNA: TGTGCCAGCAGTTACAGGCGGGAGGGCCGGGAGACCCAGTACTTC.

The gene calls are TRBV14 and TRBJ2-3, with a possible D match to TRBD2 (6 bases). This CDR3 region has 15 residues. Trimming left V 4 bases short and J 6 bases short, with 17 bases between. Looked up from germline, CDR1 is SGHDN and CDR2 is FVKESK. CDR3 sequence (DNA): TGTGCCAGCAGCCCCCTTGAGCGACTAGGGGATACGCAGTATTTT. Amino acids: CASSPLERLGDTQYF.

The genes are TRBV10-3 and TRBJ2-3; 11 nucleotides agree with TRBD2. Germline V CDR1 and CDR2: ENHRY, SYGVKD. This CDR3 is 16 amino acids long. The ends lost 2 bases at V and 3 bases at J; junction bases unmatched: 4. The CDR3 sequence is CAISETSGRGTDTQYF. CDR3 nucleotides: TGTGCCATCAGTGAGACTAGCGGGAGAGGGACAGATACGCAGTATTTT.

The CDR3 region has the DNA TGTGCCATCAGTGAGGGGGGTGGCACCGGGGAGCTGTTTTTT. It yields the protein CAISEGGGTGELFF. The V gene is TRBV10-3, the J gene TRBJ2-2, with D perhaps TRBD1 or TRBD2 (5 bases each). Trimming shortened V by 2 bases and J by 4 bases, and 8 bases separated the two germline ends. CDR3 length: 14 amino acids. CDR1 ENHRY and CDR2 SYGVKD come from the germline V gene.